This T cell receptor beta chain was captured in a study of blood T cell repertoires in COVID-19. Background on the study: Donors in the United States, Italy and Spain gave samples during acute or convalescent COVID-19. Nucleic acid was either cDNA or gDNA, and it came from T cells, B-cell-depleted T cells, or PBMCs.

V lost 7 bases, J lost 6 bases, and 11 bases stayed unmatched. Germline loops: CDR1 MNHEY, CDR2 SMNVEV (reference sequence). The CDR3 loop spans 14 amino acids. Original analysis: Estimates of nucleated cell counts were drawn from the amplification of reference gene primers. TCRdb's table, derived via immunoSEQ multiplex PCR, lists solely in-frame clones and lacks some. Clone size and V and J calls were adopted from that table, with D and trimming inferred from the DNA. The sample has some 200,000 clones, about 88% seen once; the top ten hold around 2.9%. Sequencing input: peripheral blood. The V and J genes are TRBV27 and TRBJ2-7; TRBD1 matches 8 bases. The clonotype originates from a man aged 50-60 years who had recovered from COVID-19. CDR3 loop: CASNPWGQAGEQYF. For the CDR3, the DNA is TGTGCCAGCAACCCTTGGGGACAGGCGGGCGAGCAGTACTTC.